A single sample gave rise to the 8 T cell receptor beta chains below, sequenced in a study of CD8 T cell repertoires and HIV-1 epitope variants. Their specific antigens are unknown. Sequencing was performed with immunoSEQ multiplex PCR; in TCRdb, only in-frame clones are kept and a portion is missing. This repertoire shows about 3,100 clones, roughly 69% found once; its top ten account for about 42%. Specimen: cultured CD8+ T cells derived from PBMCs. The receptors derive from a male donor with HIV.

This chain connects TRBV9 to TRBJ2-2; the D is unclear. The germline V gene encodes CDR1 SGDLS and CDR2 YYNGEE. Trimming took off 4 bases at V and 5 bases at J, with 6 bases between the two ends. This CDR3 region has 12 residues. This CDR3 reads CASSSLTGELFF. The CDR3 DNA follows: TGTGCCAGCAGCTCCCTTACCGGGGAGCTGTTTTTT.

The chain has TRBV28 and TRBJ2-7, with 10 bases aligning to TRBD2. From germline, CDR1 is MDHEN and CDR2 SYDVKM. V dropped 3 bases and J dropped 5; count of bases not matched to a gene: 7. This CDR3 is 15 amino acids long. The CDR3 loop is CASSFWASGGDEQYF. In nucleotides, the CDR3 is TGTGCCAGCAGTTTCTGGGCTAGCGGGGGTGACGAGCAGTACTTC.

The chain uses TRBV7-3 and TRBJ2-5; 7 bases line up with TRBD1. Germline-derived CDR1 and CDR2 are SGHTA and FQGTGA. V trimming: 5 bases; J trimming: 3 bases; junction bases outside the gene matches: 6. The CDR3 sequence is 14 residues long. CDR3 bases: TGTGCCAGCAGCCCCTGGGACAGAAAAGAGACCCAGTACTTC. It codes for CASSPWDRKETQYF.

The genes are TRBV5-1 and TRBJ2-4; D gene unclear. The CDR3 length is 15 residues. Germline V gene sequence: CDR1 SGHRS, CDR2 YFSETQ. Trimming cost V 0 bases and J 6 bases, with 13 bases left between them. The DNA of the CDR3 is TGCGCCAGCAGCTTGGAACCTTCGGGCTCAAACATTCAGTACTTC. Encoded protein: CASSLEPSGSNIQYF. Supplemented by reference TRBV5-1 and TRBJ2-4, the full variable domain reads KAGVTQTPRYLIKTRGQQVTLSCSPISGHRSVSWYQQTPGQGLQFLFEYFSETQRNKGNFPGRFSGRQFSNSRSEMNVSTLELGDSALYLCASSLEPSGSNIQYFGAGTRLSVL.

This clone appeared a few times. The CDR3 loop is CAWSTGGYEQYF. The CDR3 DNA reads TGTGCCTGGAGTACAGGGGGCTACGAGCAGTACTTC. The chain is built from TRBV30 and TRBJ2-7, with 8 bases that match TRBD1. The junction had 0 bases not matched to a gene; V was cut back by 2 bases and J by 3 bases. The germline gives CDR1 GTSNPN, CDR2 SVGIG (reference sequence). The CDR3 covers 12 residues.

As regards this clone: The junction departs from germline at one end; a sequencing error may be responsible. The rearrangement uses TRBV7-7 and TRBJ2-1; TRBD1 agrees at 7 bases. Germline V gene data show CDR1 as SSHAT and CDR2 as FNYEAQ (reference sequence). The CDR3 sequence is 15 residues long. The CDR3 DNA sequence: TGTGCTAGCAGCCCGGGACAGCTCTCCTACAATGAGCAGTTCTTC. Protein sequence: CASSPGQLSYNEQFF.

This clone showed up just once. In nucleotides, the CDR3 is TGTGCCAGCAGCCCGTGGACTAGCGGGAGGGGAAACATTCAGTACTTC. It yields the protein CASSPWTSGRGNIQYF. This chain connects TRBV7-8 to TRBJ2-4, with 15 positions matching TRBD2. The trim removed 5 bases at V and 6 bases at J, leaving 5 bases unmatched. The germline gives CDR1 SGHVS, CDR2 FQNEAQ. This CDR3 has 16 amino acids.

The CDR3 loop is CASSSGTGSEQYF. The CDR3 bases are TGCGCCAGCAGCTCAGGGACAGGGAGCGAGCAGTACTTC. The J gene is TRBJ2-7, the V gene TRBV5-1, with 9 positions matching TRBD1. The germline CDR1 and CDR2 sequences are SGHRS and YFSETQ. After removal of 3 bases from V and 6 bases from J, the junction contained 4 bases not matched to a gene. CDR3 length equals 13 residues.